One and the same sample provided the 25 T cell receptor beta chains below, sequenced in a study of T cell repertoires in cytomegalovirus infection. Their antigen targets remain unknown. Using its own MiXCR run on the reads, TCRdb lists one record per CDR3 protein. The sample lists about 20,000 distinct CDR3 sequences; around 43% were seen once. The sequences come from CD8+ T cells from cultured PBMCs, collected from culture after CMV antigen stimulation. Receptor source: a human donor in good health (CMV status not recorded). Some clones in this sample may be carry-over from other donors' samples.

This clonotype came up a few times. The V call is TRBV12-3 or TRBV12-4, the J call TRBJ2-5; a possible D gene is TRBD2 (6 bases). The CDR3 runs 14 residues. V was trimmed by 5 bases and J by 4 bases, leaving 14 bases between them. The CDR3 nucleotides read TGTGCCAGCAGTCCCTTGGGGCGGGGAGAGACCCAGTACTTC. This gives the protein CASSPLGRGETQYF.

The rearrangement joins TRBV7-9 to TRBJ2-7; D unclear. V was shortened by 5 bases and J by 7 bases, with 15 bases between the two germline ends. The CDR3 is 13 amino acids. Germline lookup yields CDR1 SEHNR and CDR2 FQNEAQ (reference sequence). DNA of the CDR3: TGTGCCAGCAGCCCAGAGACATCTCGGGAGCAGTACTTC. Its translation: CASSPETSREQYF.

The chain has TRBV4-1 and TRBJ2-2; 10 nucleotides align to TRBD1. The CDR3 is made up of 16 amino acids. Germline V gives CDR1 MGHRA, CDR2 YSYEKL. The junction had 3 bases not matched to a gene; V was cut back by 1 base and J by 4 bases. The chain's CDR3 is CASSQAGTGATGELFF. The CDR3 nucleotides read TGCGCCAGCAGCCAAGCGGGGACAGGGGCCACCGGGGAGCTGTTTTTT.

The rearrangement uses TRBV7-2 and TRBJ1-5; TRBD1 is a possible D gene (6 bases). CDR3 length: 20 amino acids. V shed 1 base and J shed 3 bases, with 25 bases lying between them. Looked up from germline, CDR1 is SGHTA and CDR2 is FQGNSA. The CDR3 protein is CASSLESGTLGFRDNQPQHF. CDR3 bases: TGTGCCAGCAGCTTAGAGTCTGGGACACTGGGTTTTCGGGACAATCAGCCCCAGCATTTT.

This clonotype showed up many times. The rearrangement uses TRBV6-1 and TRBJ2-1, with 11 bases fitting TRBD2. V trimming: 3 bases; J trimming: 6 bases; junction bases outside the gene matches: 7. The CDR3 totals 16 residues. Germline values: CDR1 MNHNS, CDR2 SASEGT. The CDR3 protein is CASSDLAGGSSNEQFF. The CDR3, as DNA: TGTGCCAGCAGTGATCTAGCGGGGGGCTCGTCCAATGAGCAGTTCTTC.

This clonotype appeared a few times. The rearrangement joins TRBV15 to TRBJ2-4; 7 positions agree with TRBD1. The CDR3 covers 14 residues. Germline loops: CDR1 LNHNV, CDR2 YYDKDF (reference sequence). Unmatched junction bases numbered 4, after V lost 2 bases and J lost 6 bases. The CDR3 region has the DNA TGTGCCACCAGCAGAAGGGACAGCTTAAACATTCAGTACTTC. This encodes CATSRRDSLNIQYF.

The chain joins TRBV12-3 or TRBV12-4 to TRBJ1-2; 12 bases line up with TRBD1. The junction had 9 bases not matched to a gene; V was cut back by 6 bases and J by 7 bases. The CDR3 runs to 15 residues. This CDR3 is CASRSGGQGAGGYTF. As DNA, the CDR3 is TGTGCCAGCAGGTCTGGGGGACAGGGGGCAGGTGGCTACACCTTC.

This clonotype was observed once. The gene calls are TRBV3-1 and TRBJ2-7; D remains ambiguous. Germline assignment: CDR1 LGHDT and CDR2 YNNKEL (reference sequence). Trimming removed 2 bases at V and 7 bases at J, with 15 bases between. The CDR3 consists of 14 residues. The CDR3 spells CASSQPHGSLEQYF. Here the CDR3 DNA reads TGTGCCAGCAGCCAACCGCATGGGTCCCTGGAGCAGTACTTC.

The chain recombines TRBV27 with TRBJ2-7; perhaps TRBD2 as D (6 bases). V lost 5 bases to trimming and J lost 0 bases, with 11 bases between them. CDR3 length equals 14 residues. The V gene's germline CDR1 is MNHEY and CDR2 SMNVEV (reference sequence). DNA for the CDR3: TGTGCCAGCAGTCTCATGGGGGGCTCCTACGAGCAGTACTTC. Its protein product is CASSLMGGSYEQYF.

This clonotype was seen a few times. The J gene is TRBJ2-5, the V gene TRBV20-1; D may match TRBD1 or TRBD2 (5 bases each). Trimming took off 0 bases at V and 1 base at J, with 15 bases between the two ends. CDR1 and CDR2 from the germline V gene are DFQATT and SNEGSKA (reference sequence). The CDR3 is 16 residues long. The CDR3 region is CSARDPLVGVQETQYF. DNA for the CDR3: TGCAGTGCTAGAGATCCGCTAGTGGGGGTCCAAGAGACCCAGTACTTC.

This rearrangement joins TRBV7-2 to TRBJ1-1; D not certain. Germline values: CDR1 SGHTA, CDR2 FQGNSA. CDR3 length: 12 residues. V was shortened by 5 bases and J by 4 bases, with 8 bases between the two germline ends. For the CDR3, the DNA is TGTGCCAGCAGCCCGTACAGCACTGAAGCTTTCTTT. It is translated as CASSPYSTEAFF.

In this sample, this clonotype turned up a few times. The chain combines TRBV7-9 with TRBJ2-7; D gene ambiguous. CDR3 length: 12 amino acids. The V and J ends lost 4 bases and 3 bases respectively, with 7 bases between them. CDR1 and CDR2 (germline): SEHNR, FQNEAQ (reference sequence). The chain's CDR3 is CASSSPDYEQYF. The CDR3, as DNA: TGTGCCAGCAGCTCCCCAGACTACGAGCAGTACTTC.

J is TRBJ2-3 and V is TRBV4-3; D is perhaps TRBD1 or TRBD2 (6 bases each). The V gene lost 0 bases and the J gene lost 1 base, with 17 bases spanning the gap. Germline CDR1 is LGHNA and CDR2 is YSLEER. The CDR3 totals 18 residues. This CDR3 is CASSQDIIEGGGTDTQYF. The DNA of the CDR3 is TGCGCCAGCAGCCAAGATATTATAGAGGGGGGTGGCACAGATACGCAGTATTTT.

The V gene is TRBV7-9, the J gene TRBJ2-1, with no clear D. From germline, CDR1 is SEHNR and CDR2 FQNEAQ (reference sequence). The V end lost 4 bases, the J end lost 6 bases, and 13 bases lay between the germline ends. CDR3 length equals 14 residues. CDR3 amino acids: CASSSPISGNEQFF. The CDR3 coding sequence is TGTGCCAGCAGCTCTCCCATTTCAGGCAATGAGCAGTTCTTC.

The chain has TRBV27 and TRBJ1-1; D is perhaps TRBD1 (6 bases). Trimming cost V 8 bases and J 1 base, with 14 bases left between them. The CDR3 runs to 14 residues. Germline lookup yields CDR1 MNHEY and CDR2 SMNVEV (reference sequence). CDR3 in DNA: TGTGCCAGCCACTTAGGGGGGGGGAACACTGAAGCTTTCTTT. This gives the protein CASHLGGGNTEAFF.

The chain has TRBV6-6 and TRBJ2-7; D is uncertain. CDR1 is MNHNY and CDR2 is SVGAGI in the germline V gene (reference sequence). The V end lost 6 bases, the J end lost 2 bases, and 17 bases lay between the germline ends. The CDR3 has 15 residues. The CDR3 loop reads CASSSTQRATYEQYF. DNA of the CDR3: TGTGCCAGCAGCTCAACGCAAAGGGCCACCTACGAGCAGTACTTC.

The chain has TRBV27 and TRBJ2-3; tentatively, D is TRBD2 (6 bases). The V gene's germline CDR1 is MNHEY and CDR2 SMNVEV (reference sequence). Trimming pared 3 bases from V and 3 bases from J, leaving 7 bases between. This CDR3 comprises 13 residues. The CDR3, as DNA: TGTGCCAGCAGTTTCGGGGGAACAGATACGCAGTATTTT. Translated, it gives CASSFGGTDTQYF.

The V call is TRBV6-2 or TRBV6-3, the J call TRBJ2-7; TRBD2 aligns across 11 bases. Trimming removed 7 bases from V and 5 bases from J; junction bases left unmatched: 7. This CDR3 is built from 14 residues. Germline V gene data show CDR1 as MNHEY and CDR2 as SVGEGT. This chain's CDR3 is CASNLAGGLNEQYF. The CDR3 DNA reads as TGTGCCAGCAATCTAGCGGGAGGCTTGAACGAGCAGTACTTC.

This chain joins TRBV7-6 and TRBJ2-1, with D perhaps TRBD2 (5 bases). Trimming removed 0 bases from V and 9 bases from J, with 9 bases in between. The CDR3 spans 13 residues. The V gene's germline CDR1 is SGHVS and CDR2 FNYEAQ. The CDR3 DNA follows: TGTGCCAGCAGCTTAGCGCTAGCCGTTGAGCAGTTCTTC. Protein product: CASSLALAVEQFF.

The chain links TRBV18 to TRBJ1-1; unclear D gene. Trimming took 2 bases from V and 3 from J, leaving 10 bases between them. The CDR3 has 14 amino acids. Germline V gives CDR1 KGHSH, CDR2 LQKENI. CDR3 protein: CASSPMARDTEAFF. DNA of the CDR3: TGTGCCAGCTCACCAATGGCTAGGGACACTGAAGCTTTCTTT. Drawing the rest from reference TRBV18 and TRBJ1-1, the complete variable domain is NAGVMQNPRHLVRRRGQEARLRCSPMKGHSHVYWYRQLPEEGLKFMVYLQKENIIDESGMPKERFSAEFPKEGPSILRIQQVVRGDSAAYFCASSPMARDTEAFFGQGTRLTVV.

This clonotype has more than one count but fewer than ten. V usage is TRBV7-8 and J usage is TRBJ2-7; 7 bases are a match to TRBD1. J lost 0 bases, V lost 1 base, and 3 bases had no gene match. This CDR3 has 15 amino acids. Germline V gives CDR1 SGHVS, CDR2 FQNEAQ. DNA for the CDR3: TGTGCCAGCAGCTTAGGACAGGGCCGCTCCTACGAGCAGTACTTC. Translating gives CASSLGQGRSYEQYF.

The chain is built from TRBV11-2 and TRBJ1-1; maybe TRBD1 (5 bases). CDR3 size: 13 residues. The V gene's germline CDR1 is SGHAT and CDR2 FQNNGV. Trimming took 8 bases from V and 11 from J, leaving 21 bases between them. The CDR3 nucleotides are TGTGCCAGCGTCCAGCTTCCGTTGGGGGGGGCTTTCTTT. Amino acid sequence: CASVQLPLGGAFF.

The V call is TRBV5-6, the J call TRBJ1-1; possibly TRBD1 for D (5 bases). Germline V gene lookup returns CDR1 SGHDT and CDR2 YYEEEE. Trimming removed 3 bases at V and 1 base at J, with 10 bases between. This CDR3 region has 14 residues. CDR3: CASSWGRGNTEAFF. For the CDR3, the DNA is TGTGCCAGCAGCTGGGGGAGGGGGAACACTGAAGCTTTCTTT.

This clonotype appeared a few times. This chain uses TRBV7-2 with TRBJ1-2; D is ambiguous. V was pared by 2 bases and J by 1 base, with 14 bases between. The CDR3 runs to 16 residues. From germline, CDR1 is SGHTA and CDR2 FQGNSA. The CDR3 sequence: CASSLRVRQVNYGYTF. CDR3 DNA: TGTGCCAGCAGCTTAAGAGTAAGGCAGGTTAACTATGGCTACACCTTC.

This rearrangement joins TRBV9 to TRBJ2-4, with 7 nucleotides matching TRBD1. This CDR3 region has 16 residues. Germline assignment: CDR1 SGDLS and CDR2 YYNGEE. With 3 bases clipped from V and 8 bases from J, the junction kept 14 bases outside the gene matches. CDR3 coding DNA: TGTGCCAGCAGCGCCGAAGGGATAGGGGGCTCGGACATTCAGTACTTC. This codes for CASSAEGIGGSDIQYF.